This is a list of T cell receptor beta chains from one sample in a study of T cells in tuberculosis. Sequencing was performed with immunoSEQ multiplex PCR; in TCRdb, only in-frame clones are kept and a portion is missing. The repertoire consists of roughly 32,000 clones, with around 95% occurring once and the leading ten covering 2% to 3%. What was sequenced was PBMCs. Source of these receptors: a donor between 10 and 35 years old with latent tuberculosis or without tuberculosis infection. CDR3s include the opening cysteine and the closing phenylalanine or tryptophan. Fields, in order: D gene, V gene, clone size, CDR3 length, J gene, CDR3 DNA, CDR3 protein. D genes are given only for firm matches. A clone size is listed for some rows: how often the clone was seen (once, few, many), or a class if it is expanded.

TRBD1	TRBV7-7	NA	13	TRBJ1-4	TGTGCCAGCAGCACAGGGGAGCGGGAAAAACTGTTTTTT	CASSTGEREKLFF
TRBD2	TRBV4-1	NA	17	TRBJ2-3	TGCGCCAGCAGCCAACGCTCGACTAGCGGGAGCACAGATACGCAGTATTTT	CASSQRSTSGSTDTQYF
NA	TRBV29-1	once	13	TRBJ2-1	TGCAGCGTTGAAGGTACAGGGATCAATGAGCAGTTCTTC	CSVEGTGINEQFF
NA	TRBV6-5	NA	13	TRBJ2-7	TGTGCCAGCAGTTCACAGGGTTCCGGGGAGCAGTACTTC	CASSSQGSGEQYF
NA	TRBV30	NA	17	TRBJ1-4	TGTGCCTGGAGTGTCAACTGGTTTCGGGGGATTAATGAAAAACTGTTTTTT	CAWSVNWFRGINEKLFF
NA	TRBV21-1	NA	16	TRBJ2-2	TGTGCCAGCAGCAAATCTCGACAGGGTCCCACCGGGGAGCTGTTTTTT	CASSKSRQGPTGELFF
NA	TRBV7-9	NA	16	TRBJ1-5	TGTGCCAGCAGCTTTGATAGGGGCGCTGGCAATCAGCCCCAGCATTTT	CASSFDRGAGNQPQHF
NA	TRBV7-8	NA	14	TRBJ2-1	TGTGCCAGCAGCCGTCTGAGCCGATACAATGAGCAGTTCTTC	CASSRLSRYNEQFF
NA	TRBV4-3	NA	15	TRBJ2-1	TGCGCCAGCAGCCAACGTCCGTCGGGGAGCTCGGAGCAGTTCTTC	CASSQRPSGSSEQFF
TRBD2	TRBV11-3	NA	12	TRBJ2-1	TGTGCCAGCAGCGGGGGGGACAATGAGCAGTTCTTC	CASSGGDNEQFF
TRBD1	TRBV25-1	NA	15	TRBJ2-7	TGTGCCAGCAGTGAACGGACAGGGGGCTCCTACGAGCAGTACTTC	CASSERTGGSYEQYF
NA	TRBV13	once	14	TRBJ1-3	TGTGCCAGCAGGGAACAGAGCTCTGGAAACACCATATATTTT	CASREQSSGNTIYF
TRBD2	TRBV7-3	NA	15	TRBJ2-1	TGTGCCAGCAGGTCAAGCGGGGGCTCCTACAATGAGCAGTTCTTC	CASRSSGGSYNEQFF
NA	TRBV5-1	NA	15	TRBJ2-5	TGCGCCAGCAGCTTCCGCGGGATGTCGGGGGAGACCCAGTACTTC	CASSFRGMSGETQYF
NA	TRBV11-2	NA	14	TRBJ1-2	TGTGCCAGCAGCTTACGGACAGAGGACTATGGCTACACCTTC	CASSLRTEDYGYTF
NA	TRBV7-8	NA	16	TRBJ2-3	TGTGCCAGCAGCTTAGCTCTTTCGGCGGCCACAGATACGCAGTATTTT	CASSLALSAATDTQYF
NA	TRBV30	NA	14	TRBJ1-2	TGTGCCTGGAGTGTTGGGGGCTTGCAAACTGGCTACACCTTC	CAWSVGGLQTGYTF
TRBD2	TRBV25-1	NA	16	TRBJ2-1	TGTGCCACCGAAGGACTAGCGGGAGGCCTCCGCCAAGAGCAGTTCTTC	CATEGLAGGLRQEQFF
TRBD2	TRBV6-4	NA	15	TRBJ2-1	TGTGCCAGCAGTGACGGACTAGCCCGCCTCGGCGAGCAGTTCTTC	CASSDGLARLGEQFF
TRBD1	TRBV19	NA	15	TRBJ1-1	TGTGCCAGTAGGTTGGTCGGGACAGGCTACACTGAAGCTTTCTTT	CASRLVGTGYTEAFF
TRBD2	TRBV11-2	NA	18	TRBJ2-1	TGTGCCAGCAGCTCCGCCGGGACTAGCGGGGGGGCATGGGATGAGCAGTTCTTC	CASSSAGTSGGAWDEQFF
NA	TRBV6-5	NA	14	TRBJ2-2	TGTGCCAGCAGTTTCAATGGGGGGACCGGGGAGCTGTTTTTT	CASSFNGGTGELFF
NA	TRBV5-4	NA	14	TRBJ2-5	TGTGCCAGCAGCTTGCAGGGGTCTCAAGAGACCCAGTACTTC	CASSLQGSQETQYF
TRBD1	TRBV25-1	NA	18	TRBJ2-7	TGTGCCAGCAGTGAATTTTTTGCTGGTACTGGACAGGGCTACGAGCAGTACTTC	CASSEFFAGTGQGYEQYF
NA	TRBV4-1	NA	13	TRBJ1-2	TGCGCCAGCAGCCAAGAGACGGAGCGTGGCTACACCTTC	CASSQETERGYTF
TRBD2	TRBV29-1	once	14	TRBJ2-7	TGCAGCGTTGAAATAGCGGGAGCCCCCTCCGAGCAGTACTTC	CSVEIAGAPSEQYF
NA	TRBV7-2	NA	16	TRBJ1-2	TGTGCCAGCAGCAGGGGGGGTGTCAGATCGCACTATGGCTACACCTTC	CASSRGGVRSHYGYTF
NA	TRBV9	NA	14	TRBJ2-1	TGTGCCAGCAGCGTAGTAGCTAGCGCCCATGAGCAGTTCTTC	CASSVVASAHEQFF
NA	TRBV16	NA	12	TRBJ2-7	TGTGCCAGCAGCTACCAGGGTAACGAGCAGTACTTC	CASSYQGNEQYF
TRBD2	TRBV7-9	NA	15	TRBJ2-1	TGTGCCAGCAGCTTTAGCGGGGGGGCGCACAATGAGCAGTTCTTC	CASSFSGGAHNEQFF
TRBD2	TRBV4-1	NA	17	TRBJ2-7	TGCGCCAGCAGCCAAGTTTGGGCTAGCGGGAGCTCCTACGAGCAGTACTTC	CASSQVWASGSSYEQYF
NA	TRBV15	NA	15	TRBJ2-1	TGTGCCACCAGCCGTCGCCAAATCCAGGGCAGTGAGCAGTTCTTC	CATSRRQIQGSEQFF
TRBD2	TRBV7-9	NA	15	TRBJ2-1	TGTGCCAGCAGCGGACGACTAGCGGGAGGGAGTGAGCAGTTCTTC	CASSGRLAGGSEQFF
NA	TRBV21-1	NA	16	TRBJ2-4	TGTGCCAGCAGCGCGGGGACAGAGCTAGCCAAAAACATTCAGTACTTC	CASSAGTELAKNIQYF
NA	TRBV4-1	NA	17	TRBJ2-7	TGCGCCAGCAGCCAAGACTCTCCGGGGGGCCTTAACTACGAGCAGTACTTC	CASSQDSPGGLNYEQYF
TRBD2	TRBV11-2	NA	14	TRBJ2-3	TGTGCCAGCAGCAACCTAGCGGGAGGCGCTACGCAGTATTTT	CASSNLAGGATQYF
NA	TRBV6-6	NA	12	TRBJ2-1	TGTGCCAGCAGCTACTCCGACAATGAGCAGTTCTTC	CASSYSDNEQFF
NA	TRBV5-1	few	13	TRBJ1-2	TGCGCCAGCAGTAGCCAGCCCTCGGGGGGCTACACCTTC	CASSSQPSGGYTF
TRBD1	TRBV12-5	NA	15	TRBJ1-5	TGTGCTAGTGGAGAGGGACAGTCTTTCAATCAGCCCCAGCATTTT	CASGEGQSFNQPQHF
TRBD2	TRBV11-2	NA	16	TRBJ2-7	TGTGCCAGCAGCTTAGATCCGGCGGGGGTTCTCTACGAGCAGTACTTC	CASSLDPAGVLYEQYF
TRBD1	TRBV11-1	NA	13	TRBJ2-7	TGTGCCAGCAGCTTAGAACAGGGGTACGAGCAGTACTTC	CASSLEQGYEQYF
NA	TRBV9	NA	13	TRBJ1-1	TGTGCCAGCAGCGTAACAGGTAACACTGAAGCTTTCTTT	CASSVTGNTEAFF
NA	TRBV18	NA	15	TRBJ2-1	TGTGCCAGCTCACCATATTCAGACTCCTACAATGAGCAGTTCTTC	CASSPYSDSYNEQFF
TRBD2	TRBV7-3	NA	15	TRBJ2-3	TGTGCCAGCAGCTTAGACGGGAGGGGTGGAGATACGCAGTATTTT	CASSLDGRGGDTQYF
NA	TRBV27	NA	14	TRBJ1-1	TGTGCCAGCAGTTCCGGACTGACTAACACTGAAGCTTTCTTT	CASSSGLTNTEAFF
TRBD1	TRBV27	NA	14	TRBJ1-2	TGTGCCAGCAGTTTCGCAGGGGGTCTGAGTGGCTACACCTTC	CASSFAGGLSGYTF
NA	TRBV19	once	12	TRBJ2-7	TGTGCCAGTAGTTCCTCGGGAGTCGAGCAGTACTTC	CASSSSGVEQYF
NA	TRBV28	NA	11	TRBJ2-2	TGTGCCGCAGGGAACACCGGGGAGCTGTTTTTT	CAAGNTGELFF
NA	TRBV9	once	14	TRBJ1-2	TGTGCCAGCAGCGACAACACAGGGAACTATGGCTACACCTTC	CASSDNTGNYGYTF
NA	TRBV5-1	once	15	TRBJ2-7	TGCGCCAGCAGCTTGGCACTAGCCCGGGTCTACGAGCAGTACTTC	CASSLALARVYEQYF
NA	TRBV5-6	NA	14	TRBJ1-1	TGTGCCAGCAGCTTGAGAGGGCTAATGCCTGAAGCTTTCTTT	CASSLRGLMPEAFF